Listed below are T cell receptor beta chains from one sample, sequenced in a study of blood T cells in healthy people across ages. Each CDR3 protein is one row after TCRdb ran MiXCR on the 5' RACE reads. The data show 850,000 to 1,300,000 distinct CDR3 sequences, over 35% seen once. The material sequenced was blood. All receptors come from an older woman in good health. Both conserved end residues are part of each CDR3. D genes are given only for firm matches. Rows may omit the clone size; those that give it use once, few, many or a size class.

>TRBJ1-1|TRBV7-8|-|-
TGTGCCAGCAGCTCCCCGAAACAGGGAGGGACTGAAGCTTTCTTT
CASSSPKQGGTEAFF
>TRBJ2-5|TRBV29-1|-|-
TGCAGCGGGTTCCAGACGGGTCAAGGGACCCAGTACTTC
CSGFQTGQGTQYF
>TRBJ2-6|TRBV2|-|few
TGTGCCAGCAACGACCCGGGACACCAACCGAGCTCTGGGGCCAACGTCCTGACTTTC
CASNDPGHQPSSGANVLTF
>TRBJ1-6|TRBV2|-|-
TGTGCCAGCAGTGAACAGCACTCACCCCTCCACTTT
CASSEQHSPLHF
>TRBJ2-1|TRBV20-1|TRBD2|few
TGCAGTGCTCGACTAGCCGGTGGCAATGAGCAGTTCTTC
CSARLAGGNEQFF
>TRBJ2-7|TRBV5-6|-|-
TGTGCCAGCAGCCGACCCAGGGGTTCCTACGAGCAGTACTTC
CASSRPRGSYEQYF
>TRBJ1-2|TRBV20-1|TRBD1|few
TGCAGTGTTCGAGTAAAGGGGGCGATAAGTGGCTACACCTTC
CSVRVKGAISGYTF
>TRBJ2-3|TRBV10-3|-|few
TGTGCCATCAGTGGCACGGGGGGCACAGATACGCAGTATTTT
CAISGTGGTDTQYF
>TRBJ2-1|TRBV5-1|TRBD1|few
TGCGCCAGCAGCTTGGACGGGACAGGGAGGTACAATGAGCAGTTCTTC
CASSLDGTGRYNEQFF
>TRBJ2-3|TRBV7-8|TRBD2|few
TGTGCCAGCAGCTTAGGGGGCGGGGGTTACACAGATACGCAGTATTTT
CASSLGGGGYTDTQYF
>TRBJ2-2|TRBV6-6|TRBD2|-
TGTGCCAGCAGTCCACATGCTAGCGGGAGCGGGACCGGGGAGCTGTTTTTT
CASSPHASGSGTGELFF
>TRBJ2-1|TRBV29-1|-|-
TGCAGCGTTGAAAACGACAATGAGCAGTTCTTC
CSVENDNEQFF
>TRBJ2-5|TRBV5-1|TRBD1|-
TGCGCCAGCAGCTTGATTGGCAGGGGGGAGACCCAGTACTTC
CASSLIGRGETQYF
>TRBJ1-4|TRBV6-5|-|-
TGTGCCAGCAGCCCGGGAACAAAACTGTTTTTT
CASSPGTKLFF
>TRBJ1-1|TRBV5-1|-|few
TGCGCCAGCAGCTTGGACCCGGGGGAAGCTTTCTTT
CASSLDPGEAFF
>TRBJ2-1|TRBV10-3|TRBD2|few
TGTGCCACCCGGCGGACTAGCGGGATGGGGGTCTACAATGAGCAGTTCTTC
CATRRTSGMGVYNEQFF
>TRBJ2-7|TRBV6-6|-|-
TGTGCCAGCAGTATTTCCTCGGGCGCCTACGAGCAGTACTTC
CASSISSGAYEQYF
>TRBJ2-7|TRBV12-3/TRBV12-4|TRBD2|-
TGTGCCAGCAGTTTGGGAGCGGGACGCGAGCAGTACTTC
CASSLGAGREQYF
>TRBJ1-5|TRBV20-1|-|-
TGCAGTGCCCGCCGGGGGGTCCAGCCCCAGCATTTT
CSARRGVQPQHF
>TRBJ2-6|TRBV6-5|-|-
TGTGCCAGCAAGCGCCCGTTCTCTGGGGCCAACGTCCTGACTTTC
CASKRPFSGANVLTF
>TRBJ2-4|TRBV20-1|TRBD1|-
TGCAGTGCTAGAGTGGGGGACAGGGGAAACATTCAGTACTTT
CSARVGDRGNIQYF
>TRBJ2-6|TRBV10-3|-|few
TGTGCCATCATGGCCAGGGCCCAATCCTCTGGGGCCAACGTCCTGACTTTC
CAIMARAQSSGANVLTF
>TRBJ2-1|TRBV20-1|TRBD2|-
TGCAGTGCTGCCGGGACTAGCGGGCACAATGAGCAGTTCTTC
CSAAGTSGHNEQFF
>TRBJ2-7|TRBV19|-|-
TGTGCCAGTAGTATTGGGCGGTTCTACGAGCAGTACTTC
CASSIGRFYEQYF
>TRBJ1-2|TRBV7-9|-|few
TGTGCCAGCAGCTTAGTCGGGGGACCCAACTATGGCTACACCTTC
CASSLVGGPNYGYTF
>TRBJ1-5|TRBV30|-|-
TGTGCCTGGAGTGTAGGGGCGGGTGATCAGCCCCAGCATTTT
CAWSVGAGDQPQHF
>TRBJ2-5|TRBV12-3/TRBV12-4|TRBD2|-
TGTGCCAGCAGTTACCGAAGGGGACTAGCGGGAGCATGGGAGACCCAGTACTTC
CASSYRRGLAGAWETQYF
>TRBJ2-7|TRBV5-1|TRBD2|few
TGCGCCAGCAGCTTGGCAGGACTAGGGGCCTACGAGCAGTACTTC
CASSLAGLGAYEQYF
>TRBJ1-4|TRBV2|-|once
TGTGCCATCCTCCCCGACTCCCTTAATGAAAAACTGTTTTTT
CAILPDSLNEKLFF
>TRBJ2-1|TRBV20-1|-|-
TGCAGTGCTAGAGGCTCCGGGATGGAGGTTAGCGGTTACAATGAGCAGTTCTTC
CSARGSGMEVSGYNEQFF
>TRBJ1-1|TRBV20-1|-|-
TGCAGTGCTAAGACCACTACAGTCCCCGACACTGAAGCTTTCTTT
CSAKTTTVPDTEAFF
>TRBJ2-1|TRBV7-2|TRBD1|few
TGTGCCAGCAGCGCCGGGACAGGGTACAATGAGCAGTTCTTC
CASSAGTGYNEQFF
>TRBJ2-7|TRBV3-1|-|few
TGTGCCAGCAGCCCGGGCCCCAGGGCTTACGAGCAGTACTTC
CASSPGPRAYEQYF
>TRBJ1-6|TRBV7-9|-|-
TGTGTGGCAGGCGCAGACTCACCCCTCCACTTT
CVAGADSPLHF
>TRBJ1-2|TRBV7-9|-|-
TGTGCCAGCAGCCGAGAGGGACGGTACTATGGCTACACCTTC
CASSREGRYYGYTF
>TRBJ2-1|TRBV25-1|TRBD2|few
TGTGCCAGCAGTCCGCGGGAGGGCCTTTACAATGAGCAGTTCTTC
CASSPREGLYNEQFF
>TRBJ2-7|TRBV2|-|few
TGTGCCAGCAGTGTGAGCGGTAGGTTCTACGAGCAGTACTTC
CASSVSGRFYEQYF
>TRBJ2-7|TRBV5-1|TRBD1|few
TGCGCCAGCAGCGATACGGACAGGGTGGCCTACGAGCAGTACTTC
CASSDTDRVAYEQYF
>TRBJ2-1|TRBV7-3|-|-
TGTGCCAGCAGCCCACCTCTCGGGGACTACAGGGACTACAATGAGCAGTTCTTC
CASSPPLGDYRDYNEQFF
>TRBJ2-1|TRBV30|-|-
TGTGCCTGGAGTGGCTACAATGAGCAGTTCTTC
CAWSGYNEQFF
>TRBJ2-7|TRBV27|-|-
TGTGCCAGCAGTCGGGGTGACAGGTCCTACGAGCAGTACTTC
CASSRGDRSYEQYF
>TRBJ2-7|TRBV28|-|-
TGTGCCAGCAGTTTATTGGACGAGCTCTACGAGCAGTACTTC
CASSLLDELYEQYF
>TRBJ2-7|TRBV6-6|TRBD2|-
TGTGCCAGCCGGGGAAGAGGTGCGGGAGAGTCTGTCTACGAGCAGTACTTC
CASRGRGAGESVYEQYF
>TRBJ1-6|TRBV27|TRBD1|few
TGTGCCAGCAGTTCTTATTCGACAGGGCTGGGGAATTCACCCCTCCACTTT
CASSSYSTGLGNSPLHF
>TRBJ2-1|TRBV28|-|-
TGTGCCAGCAGTTTATATGCAGGCAGGACCTACAATGAGCAGTTCTTC
CASSLYAGRTYNEQFF
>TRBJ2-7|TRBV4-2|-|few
TGTGCCAGCAGCCAAGACCGACTAGGGCTCGGAGAGCAGTACTTC
CASSQDRLGLGEQYF